The entry that follows covers one T cell receptor (beta chain) sequence. Antigen unknown. Measured with immunoSEQ multiplex PCR; TCRdb has only the in-frame clones, and not every one. In the table there are around 83,000 clones, over 80% of which are singletons. The entry originates in a study of siplizumab effects on memory and regulatory T cells. The CDR3 sequence is 14 residues long. V was cut by 5 bases and J by 5 bases, with 13 bases left in between. CDR1 is MNHEY, CDR2 SMNVEV, per germline (reference sequence). Study-wide findings and caveats: Suppression by proliferating Tregs derived from siplizumab cultures was not verified. Siplizumab produced a significant reduction in alloreactive sequences that were traceable to unstimulated CD4+ memory cells. The average Treg-derived proportion among mappable alloreactive CD4+ clones was less than 80% with siplizumab versus around 26% in controls. There appeared to be greater diversity in naive T cells than in memory cells, and naive T cells seemed major contributors to the alloresponse.

Sequenced input: CD4+ T cells sorted from blood. The chain carries TRBV27 and TRBJ2-1; a weak D match, TRBD1 (6 bases). This clonotype originated in a human donor in good health. Here the CDR3 reads CASSPLRTDNEQFF. The CDR3 DNA sequence: TGTGCCAGCAGTCCCCTCCGGACAGACAATGAGCAGTTCTTC.